Here is one T cell receptor beta chain with its context. This specimen belongs to a study of blood T cell repertoires in COVID-19. As for the study in general: Acute-phase and convalescent COVID-19 samples originated in the United States, Italy and Spain. PBMCs, B-cell-depleted T cells, or T cells provided the cDNA or gDNA that made up the material.

As processed by the authors: Nucleated cell counts were estimated from reference gene primer amplification. The assay was immunoSEQ multiplex PCR, and TCRdb's table has in-frame clones only and misses some. V and J calls plus clone size are reproduced from that table; the DNA served to infer D and trimming. This sample has around 160,000 clones, with 80% to 90% found just once. In germline, CDR1 is SEHNR, CDR2 FQNEAQ (reference sequence). V dropped 2 bases and J dropped 7 bases, with 17 bases sitting between them. The CDR3 covers 15 residues. The TCR originated in a human donor in a cohort sampled during active COVID-19. The sample taken for sequencing was peripheral blood. J is TRBJ1-2 and V is TRBV7-9, with D possibly TRBD1 on 6 matching bases. For the CDR3, the DNA is TGTGCCAGCAGCTTAAAACTGGGGGCGGATTTTGGCTACACCTTC. It yields the protein CASSLKLGADFGYTF.